The 17 T cell receptor beta chains listed next were all sequenced from one sample in a study of response to subunit inactivated influenza vaccine. TCRdb reanalysed the RT-PCR reads using MiXCR and keeps one entry per CDR3 protein. The table records just under 550,000 distinct CDR3 sequences, around 21% of them present only once. The same data also contributed to another study, on T cells expressing NK-cell markers. That source notes: A 5'RACE template switching approach incorporating UMIs was used to make TCR beta cDNA.

The source material was CD4+ T cells sorted from PBMCs, sampled less than 13 days after vaccination. The receptors stem from a man aged 45-65 years who received an inactivated influenza vaccine.

This chain connects TRBV5-5 to TRBJ2-4; D might be TRBD2 (5 bases). The V end was cut by 1 base, the J end by 7 bases, with 21 bases between. There are 17 residues in the CDR3. Germline CDR1 is SGHKS and CDR2 is YYEKEE (reference sequence). CDR3 sequence: CASSLSIGLPFQNIQYF. The DNA of the CDR3 is TGTGCCAGCAGCTTGTCCATCGGACTTCCCTTTCAGAACATTCAGTACTTC.

The rearrangement joins TRBV7-2 to TRBJ2-2; D ambiguous. Germline loops: CDR1 SGHTA, CDR2 FQGNSA. This CDR3 region has 14 residues. Trimming cost V 3 bases and J 3 bases, with 8 bases left between them. CDR3 loop: CASSFLVDTGELFF. CDR3 nucleotides: TGTGCCAGCAGCTTCTTGGTAGACACCGGGGAGCTGTTTTTT.

This chain links TRBV18 with TRBJ1-1, with D possibly TRBD1 on 5 matching bases. This CDR3 contains 13 residues. Germline CDR1 KGHSH, CDR2 LQKENI. The ends were cut back, 2 bases at V and 7 bases at J, with 11 bases in the middle. The CDR3 DNA follows: TGTGCCAGCTCACCAGGGGCGACGGATGAAGCTTTCTTT. Translation gives CASSPGATDEAFF.

There are a few counts of this clonotype. The gene calls are TRBV15 and TRBJ2-3, with D hard to call. Germline loops: CDR1 LNHNV, CDR2 YYDKDF (reference sequence). Trimming left V 5 bases short and J 5 bases short, with 8 bases between. This CDR3 is built from 12 residues. The CDR3 is CATSPHGDTQYF. The CDR3 DNA reads TGTGCCACCAGCCCTCACGGAGATACGCAGTATTTT.

This clonotype was recorded at least ten times. The chain is built from TRBV4-2 and TRBJ2-5, with TRBD2 matching over 14 bases. The V and J ends lost 1 base and 5 bases, in that order; junction bases with no gene match: 6. CDR3 length: 17 amino acids. The germline gives CDR1 LGHNA, CDR2 YNFKEQ. The CDR3 is CASSQGLGLAGEETQYF. The CDR3 DNA follows: TGTGCCAGCAGCCAAGGGCTGGGACTAGCGGGGGAGGAGACCCAGTACTTC.

V usage is TRBV10-1 and J usage is TRBJ1-1; D not resolved. CDR3 length equals 14 residues. CDR1 WNHNN and CDR2 SYGVQD come from the germline V gene (reference sequence). V lost 6 bases, J lost 1 base, and 12 bases lay in between. For the CDR3, the DNA is TGCGCCAGCAGCGGTGTGGGAACGAACACTGAAGCTTTCTTT. This sequence encodes CASSGVGTNTEAFF.

The J gene is TRBJ2-1, the V gene TRBV3-1; 10 nucleotides align to TRBD1. Germline values: CDR1 LGHDT, CDR2 YNNKEL (reference sequence). The CDR3 totals 16 residues. The ends lost 4 bases at V and 3 bases at J; junction bases unmatched: 6. DNA for the CDR3: TGTGCCAGCAGCCCCCCGGGACAGGGGTACTACAATGAGCAGTTCTTC. It is translated as CASSPPGQGYYNEQFF.

The rearrangement joins TRBV5-1 to TRBJ2-3, with D perhaps TRBD1 (6 bases). This CDR3 has 16 amino acids. CDR1 is SGHRS and CDR2 is YFSETQ in the germline V gene. Deletions cut 0 bases from V and 0 bases from J, with 11 bases between. The CDR3 sequence: CASSLGGGHSTDTQYF. The CDR3 region has the DNA TGCGCCAGCAGCTTGGGTGGGGGCCACAGCACAGATACGCAGTATTTT.

This clonotype has only a few counts. The CDR3 DNA reads as TGTGCCAGCAGCCGCAGGGATGGGGCCAACGTCCTGACTTTC. The encoded protein is CASSRRDGANVLTF. The chain carries TRBV12-3 or TRBV12-4 and TRBJ2-6, with D tentatively TRBD1 (5 bases). Trimming cost V 6 bases and J 3 bases, with 9 bases left between them. There are 14 residues in the CDR3.

The chain has TRBV5-1 and TRBJ2-7; 12 positions agree with TRBD2. Germline V gene data show CDR1 as SGHRS and CDR2 as YFSETQ. Germline trimming cut 4 bases from V and 2 bases from J; bases unmatched to any gene: 7. The CDR3 contains 16 residues. CDR3 sequence: CASSQLAGGGTYEQYF. CDR3 nucleotide sequence: TGCGCCAGCAGCCAACTAGCGGGAGGTGGCACCTACGAGCAGTACTTC. The variable domain in full, completed from reference TRBV5-1 and TRBJ2-7, reads KAGVTQTPRYLIKTRGQQVTLSCSPISGHRSVSWYQQTPGQGLQFLFEYFSETQRNKGNFPGRFSGRQFSNSRSEMNVSTLELGDSALYLCASSQLAGGGTYEQYFGPGTRLTVT.

The genes are TRBV27 and TRBJ2-3; 8 bases fit TRBD2. With V trimmed by 7 bases and J by 1 base, 19 bases remained unmatched. The length of the CDR3 is 19 residues. Germline-derived CDR1 and CDR2 are MNHEY and SMNVEV (reference sequence). In DNA, the CDR3 is TGTGCCAGCAAGCTTAGGAGCGGGGGAAACTACCCTGGCACAGATACGCAGTATTTT. Amino acid sequence: CASKLRSGGNYPGTDTQYF.

The V and J genes are TRBV20-1 and TRBJ1-5, with D perhaps TRBD1 (6 bases). The V end lost 0 bases, the J end lost 7 bases, and 13 bases lay between the germline ends. This CDR3 contains 14 residues. Looked up from germline, CDR1 is DFQATT and CDR2 is SNEGSKA (reference sequence). The CDR3 is CSARDRGGTQPQHF. CDR3 DNA: TGCAGTGCTAGAGATAGGGGGGGTACCCAGCCCCAGCATTTT.

The chain recombines TRBV9 with TRBJ2-5; D not resolved. The CDR3 spans 15 residues. V was cut by 4 bases and J by 5 bases, with 18 bases left in between. Per germline, CDR1 SGDLS and CDR2 YYNGEE. CDR3 sequence reads: CASSPMTRIGETQYF. For the CDR3, the DNA is TGTGCCAGCAGCCCCATGACAAGGATCGGGGAGACCCAGTACTTC.

This clonotype was recorded a few times. V usage is TRBV4-2 and J usage is TRBJ2-1; D unclear. This CDR3 has 15 residues. The germline V and J ends were trimmed by 0 bases and 4 bases, with 10 bases remaining between them. Germline CDR1 is LGHNA and CDR2 is YNFKEQ. This CDR3 is CASSQDTGSYNEQFF. The CDR3 DNA sequence: TGTGCCAGCAGCCAAGATACGGGTTCTTACAATGAGCAGTTCTTC.

The sample holds a few counts of this clonotype. The chain has TRBV20-1 and TRBJ2-7, with 8 bases identical to TRBD1. The CDR3 extends over 13 amino acids. The V gene end was trimmed by 4 bases and the J gene end by 4 bases; junction bases not matched to a gene: 6. CDR1 DFQATT and CDR2 SNEGSKA come from the germline V gene (reference sequence). The CDR3 nucleotides are TGCAGTGCTACCAGGACAGGGATGTACGAGCAGTACTTC. Translated, it gives CSATRTGMYEQYF.

This clonotype was counted between two and nine times. The CDR3 bases are TGTGCCACCAGCAGAGATCCGGGGCCTCTCACAGATACGCAGTATTTT. Translated: CATSRDPGPLTDTQYF. This chain connects TRBV15 to TRBJ2-3; D is perhaps TRBD1 or TRBD2 (5 bases each). V was pared by 0 bases and J by 2 bases, with 12 bases between. The CDR3 has 16 residues. Germline assignment: CDR1 LNHNV and CDR2 YYDKDF (reference sequence).

This clonotype has more than one count but fewer than ten. V usage is TRBV7-9 and J usage is TRBJ2-1, with D possibly matching TRBD2 (5 bases). In germline, CDR1 is SEHNR, CDR2 FQNEAQ (reference sequence). V gave up 3 bases and J gave up 8 bases, with 14 bases separating them. The CDR3 sequence is 14 residues long. Written as DNA, the CDR3 is TGTGCCAGCAGCTTGAGCGGCGCCTCCCATGAGCAGTTCTTC. It encodes CASSLSGASHEQFF.